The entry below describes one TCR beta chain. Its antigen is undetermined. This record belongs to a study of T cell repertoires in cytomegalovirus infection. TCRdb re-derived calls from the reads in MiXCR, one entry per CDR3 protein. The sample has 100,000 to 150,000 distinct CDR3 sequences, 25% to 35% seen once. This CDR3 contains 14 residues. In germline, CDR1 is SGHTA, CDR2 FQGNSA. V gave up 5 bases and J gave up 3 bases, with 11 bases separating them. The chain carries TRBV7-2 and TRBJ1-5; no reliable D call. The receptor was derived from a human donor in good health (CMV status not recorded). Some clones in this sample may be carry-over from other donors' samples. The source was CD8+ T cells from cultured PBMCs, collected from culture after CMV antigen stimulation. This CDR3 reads CASSLPLSNQPQHF. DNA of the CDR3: TGTGCCAGCAGCCTCCCACTTTCCAATCAGCCCCAGCATTTT.